The subject of this entry is one TCR beta chain. Its antigen is not identified. These data belong to a study of Ad26.COV2.S vaccination and SARS-CoV-2 variants. Whole-study context: Donor got 5x10^10 or 1x10^11 viral particles of Ad26.COV2.S. General observations from the study: Placebo recipients trailed vaccine recipients in spike-specific TCR breadth.

The V gene's germline CDR1 is SQVTM and CDR2 ANQGSEA. The CDR3 consists of 11 residues. V was shortened by 2 bases and J by 7 bases, with 8 bases between the two germline ends. Treatment in this sample: some 19 received Ad26.COV2.S at low or high dose, single or two shots; 5 received placebo; per-sample allocation not given. Specimens were obtained on day 63 following the first vaccine or placebo injection. Boston provided a donor who was an adult aged 18-55 years. TCRdb's copy holds only in-frame clones and misses some; the assay was immunoSEQ multiplex PCR. The table has about 350,000 clones, around 88% seen once.

This sequence was found in a person aged 18 to 65 who received the Ad26.COV2.S COVID-19 vaccine or a placebo. The gene calls are TRBV29-1 and TRBJ1-2, with D uncertain. The source material was peripheral blood, sampled in a trial of Ad26.COV2.S vaccine versus placebo. CDR3 DNA: TGCAGCGTTGAACTACAGTTTGGCTACACCTTC. Translation gives CSVELQFGYTF.